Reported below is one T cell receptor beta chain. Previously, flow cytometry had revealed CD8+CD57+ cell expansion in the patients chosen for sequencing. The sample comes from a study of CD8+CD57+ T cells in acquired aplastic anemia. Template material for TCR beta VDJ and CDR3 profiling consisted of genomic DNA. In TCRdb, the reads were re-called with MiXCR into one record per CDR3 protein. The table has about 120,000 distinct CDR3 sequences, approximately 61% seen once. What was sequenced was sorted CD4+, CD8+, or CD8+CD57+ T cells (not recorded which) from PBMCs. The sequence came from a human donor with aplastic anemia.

The CDR3 sequence: CASSQLGEPETQYF. CDR3 sequence (DNA): TGTGCCAGCAGCCAACTCGGGGAACCAGAGACCCAGTACTTC. The V gene is TRBV4-2, the J gene TRBJ2-5, with D perhaps TRBD2 (5 bases). CDR1 and CDR2 (germline): LGHNA, YNFKEQ. The CDR3 consists of 14 residues. V gave up 2 bases and J gave up 4 bases, with 11 bases separating them.